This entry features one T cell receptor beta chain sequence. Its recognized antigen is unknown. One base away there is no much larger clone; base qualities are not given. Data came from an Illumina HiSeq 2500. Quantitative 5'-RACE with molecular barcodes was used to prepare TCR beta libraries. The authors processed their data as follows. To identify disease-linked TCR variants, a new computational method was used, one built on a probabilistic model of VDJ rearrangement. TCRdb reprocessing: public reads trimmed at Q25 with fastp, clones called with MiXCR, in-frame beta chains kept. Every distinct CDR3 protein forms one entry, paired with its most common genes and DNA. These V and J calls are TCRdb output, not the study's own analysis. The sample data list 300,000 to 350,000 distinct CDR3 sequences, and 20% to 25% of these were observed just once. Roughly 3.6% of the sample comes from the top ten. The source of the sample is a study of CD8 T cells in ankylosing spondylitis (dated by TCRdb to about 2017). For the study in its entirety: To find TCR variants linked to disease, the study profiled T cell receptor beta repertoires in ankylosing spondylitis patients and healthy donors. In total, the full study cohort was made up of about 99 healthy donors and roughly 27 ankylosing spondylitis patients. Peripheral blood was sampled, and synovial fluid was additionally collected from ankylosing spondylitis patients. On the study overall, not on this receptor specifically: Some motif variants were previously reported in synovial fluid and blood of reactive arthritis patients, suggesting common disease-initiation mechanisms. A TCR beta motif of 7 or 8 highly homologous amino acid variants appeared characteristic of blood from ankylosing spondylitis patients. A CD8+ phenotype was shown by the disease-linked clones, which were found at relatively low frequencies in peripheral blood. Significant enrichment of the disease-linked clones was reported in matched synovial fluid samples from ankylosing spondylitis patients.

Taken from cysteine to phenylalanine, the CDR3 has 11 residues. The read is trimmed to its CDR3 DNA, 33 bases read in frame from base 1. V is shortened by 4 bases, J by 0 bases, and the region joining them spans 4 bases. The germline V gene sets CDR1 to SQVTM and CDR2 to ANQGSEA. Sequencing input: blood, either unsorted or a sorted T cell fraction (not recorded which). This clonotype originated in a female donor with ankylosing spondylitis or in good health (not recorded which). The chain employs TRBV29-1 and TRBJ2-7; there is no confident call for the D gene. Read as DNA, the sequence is TGCAGCGTTGGACACTCCTACGAGCAGTACTTC. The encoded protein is CSVGHSYEQYF.